The clone carrying this TCR beta chain appeared many times. Its antigen is unknown. The source of the sample is a study of T cells after yellow fever vaccination. Across the whole study: Some fractions had low cell numbers, and these were prepared with SMART-Seq v4 Ultra Low Input.

TCRdb redid the calling of the 5' RACE reads with MiXCR, one entry per CDR3 protein. The data contain a few hundred thousand distinct CDR3 sequences, about 5% of them singletons. The germline CDR1 and CDR2 sequences are MNHEY and SVGEGT. This CDR3 spans 12 amino acids. V was pared by 2 bases and J by 4 bases, with 4 bases between. Study outcomes and limitations: Researchers noted that a small share of clonotypes showed up in both CD4 and CD8 compartments. A large majority of primary-vaccination clones showed up again after the booster (about 97% CD4, 75% to 90% CD8). Contaminating bulk clonotypes could be abundant in FACS-sorted repertoires.

Sequenced material: CD4+ T cells sorted from PBMCs, taken on the day of the yellow fever booster vaccination. The V call is TRBV6-2 or TRBV6-3, the J call TRBJ2-3, with D uncertain. The clonotype was recovered from a man aged 18 to 29 who received the YFV17D yellow fever vaccine. CDR3 nucleotide sequence: TGTGCCAGCAGTTACGAGTCAGATACGCAGTATTTT. Translating it yields CASSYESDTQYF.